This T cell receptor (beta chain) is drawn from a study of response to subunit inactivated influenza vaccine. TCRdb redid the calling of the RT-PCR reads with MiXCR, one entry per CDR3 protein. The sample consists of 600,000 to 850,000 distinct CDR3 sequences, around 15% of them appearing once. With regard to this clonotype: The antigen is not known.

CDR3 size: 15 residues. The ends were cut back, 5 bases at V and 0 bases at J, with 11 bases in the middle. Germline assignment: CDR1 SGHTA and CDR2 FQGNSA. Findings of the study overall: The authors suggested that few new T cells are recruited per seasonal influenza vaccination.

This sample comprised PBMCs from blood, obtained roughly 2 weeks before vaccination. V is TRBV7-2 and J is TRBJ2-1; the D is unclear. This receptor was obtained from a man aged 50 or older who received an inactivated influenza vaccine. This CDR3 reads CASSVPLYSYNEQFF. DNA of the CDR3: TGTGCCAGCAGCGTACCTTTGTACTCCTACAATGAGCAGTTCTTC. Variable domain in full (rest from reference TRBV7-2 and TRBJ2-1): GAGVSQSPSNKVTEKGKDVELRCDPISGHTALYWYRQSLGQGLEFLIYFQGNSAPDKSGLPSDRFSAERTGGSVSTLTIQRTQQEDSAVYLCASSVPLYSYNEQFFGPGTRLTVL.